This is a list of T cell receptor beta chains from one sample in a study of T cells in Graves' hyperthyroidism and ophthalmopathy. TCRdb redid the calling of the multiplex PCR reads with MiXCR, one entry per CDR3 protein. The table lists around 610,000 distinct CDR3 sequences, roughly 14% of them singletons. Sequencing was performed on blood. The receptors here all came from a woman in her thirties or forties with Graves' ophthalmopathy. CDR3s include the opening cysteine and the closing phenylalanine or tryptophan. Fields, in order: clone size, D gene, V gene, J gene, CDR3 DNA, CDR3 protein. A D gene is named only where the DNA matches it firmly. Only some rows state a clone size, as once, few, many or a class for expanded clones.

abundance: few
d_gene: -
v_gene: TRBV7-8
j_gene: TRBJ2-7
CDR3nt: TGTGCCAGCAGTTTCCTAGGTTCAGGGGCCTACGAGCAGTACTTC
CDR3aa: CASSFLGSGAYEQYF

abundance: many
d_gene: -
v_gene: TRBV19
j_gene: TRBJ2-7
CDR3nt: TGTGCCAGTAGCCGCTCGGACTCCTACTCCTACGAGCAGTACTTC
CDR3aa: CASSRSDSYSYEQYF

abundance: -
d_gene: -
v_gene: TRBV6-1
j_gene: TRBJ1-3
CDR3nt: TGTGCCAGCACAGGAAACACCATATATTTT
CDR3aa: CASTGNTIYF

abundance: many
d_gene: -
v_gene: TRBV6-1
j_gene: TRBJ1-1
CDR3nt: TGTGCCAGCAGTCAAGGACCCACAGGGCCAAACACTGAAGCTTTCTTT
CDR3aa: CASSQGPTGPNTEAFF

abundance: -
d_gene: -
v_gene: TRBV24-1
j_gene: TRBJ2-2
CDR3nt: TGTGCCACCAGCCCCAGGCGAGGGGCGGGTACCGGGGAGCTGTTTTTT
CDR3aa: CATSPRRGAGTGELFF

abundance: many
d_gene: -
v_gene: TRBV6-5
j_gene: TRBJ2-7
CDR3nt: TGTGCCAGCACCCAGCTAGGAGTTCGGGCCGAGCAGTACTTC
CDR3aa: CASTQLGVRAEQYF

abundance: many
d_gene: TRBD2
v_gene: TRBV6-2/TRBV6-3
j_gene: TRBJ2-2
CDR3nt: TGTGCCAGCCTAGCGGCGAACACCGGGGAGCTGTTTTTT
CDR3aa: CASLAANTGELFF

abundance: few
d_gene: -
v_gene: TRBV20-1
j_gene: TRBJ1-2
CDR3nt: TGCAGTGCTAGAGGCGGGCGGGAGGACTATGGCTACACCTTC
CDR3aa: CSARGGREDYGYTF

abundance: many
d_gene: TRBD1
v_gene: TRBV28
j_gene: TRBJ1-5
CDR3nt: TGTGCCTGCTGTCGGGGGACAGGGGGCTCGCCCCAGCATTTT
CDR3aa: CACCRGTGGSPQHF

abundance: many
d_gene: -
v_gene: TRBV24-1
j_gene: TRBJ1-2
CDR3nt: TGTGCCACCAGTGATGGACCTAACTATGGCTACACCTTC
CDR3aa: CATSDGPNYGYTF

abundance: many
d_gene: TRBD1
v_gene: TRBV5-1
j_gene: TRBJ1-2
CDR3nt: TGCGCCAGCAGCGGACAGGACGAGATCTATGGCTACACCTTC
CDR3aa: CASSGQDEIYGYTF

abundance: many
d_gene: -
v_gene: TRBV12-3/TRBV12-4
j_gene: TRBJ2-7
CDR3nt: TGTGCCAGCAGTCAAGGGGCGGGGTTCTACGAGCAGTACTTC
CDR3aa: CASSQGAGFYEQYF

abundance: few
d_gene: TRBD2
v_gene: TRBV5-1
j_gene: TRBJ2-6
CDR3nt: TGCGCCAGCAGCTTAACTAGCGGGGAGTCTGGGGCCAACGTCCTGACTTTC
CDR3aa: CASSLTSGESGANVLTF

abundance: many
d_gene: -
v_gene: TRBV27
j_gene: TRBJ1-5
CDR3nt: TGTGCCAGGTGGGGTAATCAGCCCCAGCATTTT
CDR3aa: CARWGNQPQHF

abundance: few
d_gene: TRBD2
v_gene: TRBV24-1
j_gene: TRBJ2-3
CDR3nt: TGTGCCACCAGTGACCGGACTAGCGGGAGGAGCGATACGCAGTATTTT
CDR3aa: CATSDRTSGRSDTQYF

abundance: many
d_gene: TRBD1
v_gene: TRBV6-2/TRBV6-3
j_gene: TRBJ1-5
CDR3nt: TGTGCCAGCAGTTTCTCAGGGGGCTTTCAGCCCCAGCATTTT
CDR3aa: CASSFSGGFQPQHF

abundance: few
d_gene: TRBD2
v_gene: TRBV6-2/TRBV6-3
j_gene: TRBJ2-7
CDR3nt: TGTGCCAGCAGTTACTCGGGACTAGCGGGTGGAAGCTCCTACGAGCAGTACTTC
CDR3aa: CASSYSGLAGGSSYEQYF

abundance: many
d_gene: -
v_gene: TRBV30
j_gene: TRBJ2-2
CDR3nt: TGTGCCTGGAGAGTTACTCGATCGACCGGGGAGCTGTTTTTT
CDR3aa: CAWRVTRSTGELFF

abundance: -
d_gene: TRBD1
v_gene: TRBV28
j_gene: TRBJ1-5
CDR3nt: TGTGCCAGCAGTTTTATGGTCAGGCAGGGGGGGAATCAGCCCCAGCATTTT
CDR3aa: CASSFMVRQGGNQPQHF

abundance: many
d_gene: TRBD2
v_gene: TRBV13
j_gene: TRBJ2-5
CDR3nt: TGTGCCAGCAGCGAAATAACTAGCGGGGGGCAAGAGACCCAGTACTTC
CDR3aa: CASSEITSGGQETQYF

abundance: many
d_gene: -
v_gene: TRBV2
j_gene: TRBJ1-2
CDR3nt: TGTGCCAGCAGTGAAAGAGGGTACTATGGCTACACCTTC
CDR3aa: CASSERGYYGYTF

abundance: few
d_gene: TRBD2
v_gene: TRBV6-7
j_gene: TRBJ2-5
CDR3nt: TGTGCCAGCAGCCAAGATCTAGGACTAGCGGGGAAAGAGACCCAGTACTTC
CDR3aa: CASSQDLGLAGKETQYF

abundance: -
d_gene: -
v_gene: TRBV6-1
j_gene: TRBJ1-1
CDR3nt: TGTGCCGGCGGTCGTGTAACTGAAGCTTTCTTT
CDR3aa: CAGGRVTEAFF

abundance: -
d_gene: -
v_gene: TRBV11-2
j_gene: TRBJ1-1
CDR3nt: TGTGCCAGCAGCTTCTTCGGTCGCCATGAAGCTTTCTTT
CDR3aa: CASSFFGRHEAFF

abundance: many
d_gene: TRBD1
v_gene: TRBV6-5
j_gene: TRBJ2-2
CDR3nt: TGTGCCAGCAGTTACGACCCAGGGGGCGGGGAGCTGTTTTTT
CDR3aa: CASSYDPGGGELFF

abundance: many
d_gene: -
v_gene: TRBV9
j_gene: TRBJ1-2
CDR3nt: TGTGCCAGCAGCGTAGCCGAGCAAGCTAACTATGGCTACACCTTC
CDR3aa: CASSVAEQANYGYTF

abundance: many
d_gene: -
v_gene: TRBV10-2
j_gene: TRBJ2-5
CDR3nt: TGCGCCAGCACCCGCAGTCTCCAAGAGACCCAGTACTTC
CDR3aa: CASTRSLQETQYF

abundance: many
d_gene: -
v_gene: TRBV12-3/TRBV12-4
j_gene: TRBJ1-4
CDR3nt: TGTGCCAGCAGCCGACTAGTTGGACCGGTGTTTTTT
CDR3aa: CASSRLVGPVFF

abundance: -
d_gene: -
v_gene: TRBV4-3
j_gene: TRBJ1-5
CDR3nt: TGCGCCAGCAGCCAAGAAAGCGGACTCAATCAGCCCCAGCATTTT
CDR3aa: CASSQESGLNQPQHF

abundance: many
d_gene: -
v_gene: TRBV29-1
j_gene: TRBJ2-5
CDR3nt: TGCAGCGTTGAAACCTGGTATGGGGACGCGACTCAGGGGGAGACCCAGTACTTC
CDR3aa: CSVETWYGDATQGETQYF